A selection of T cell receptor beta chains follows, all from one sample in a study of T cells in Graves' hyperthyroidism and ophthalmopathy. Using its own MiXCR run on the multiplex PCR reads, TCRdb lists one record per CDR3 protein. The sample records fewer than 500,000 distinct CDR3 sequences, approximately 13% being singletons. The specimen was blood. The receptors originated from a man aged 25 to 40 with Graves' hyperthyroidism that later progressed to Graves' ophthalmopathy. CDR3s include the opening cysteine and the closing phenylalanine or tryptophan. The D gene is left open where the match is weak. Part of the rows lack a size; the others show once, few, many or a class for expanded clones.

clone_size: few
v_call: TRBV5-1
j_call: TRBJ1-2
d_call: TRBD1
cdr3_aa: CASRSGGQGEWNGYTF
cdr3_nt: TGCGCCAGCAGATCTGGTGGGCAGGGGGAATGGAATGGCTACACCTTC

clone_size: once
v_call: TRBV4-2
j_call: TRBJ2-2
d_call: TRBD1
cdr3_aa: CASSHNDRGNTGELFF
cdr3_nt: TGTGCCAGCAGCCACAACGACAGGGGAAACACCGGGGAGCTGTTTTTT

clone_size: -
v_call: TRBV30
j_call: TRBJ2-3
d_call: -
cdr3_aa: CAWRLLASGVTQYF
cdr3_nt: TGTGCCTGGAGGTTACTAGCATCGGGGGTTACGCAGTATTTT

clone_size: few
v_call: TRBV7-6
j_call: TRBJ2-5
d_call: TRBD1
cdr3_aa: CASSLVGTDQETQYF
cdr3_nt: TGTGCCAGCAGCTTAGTGGGGACAGACCAAGAGACCCAGTACTTC

clone_size: -
v_call: TRBV6-5
j_call: TRBJ2-7
d_call: TRBD2
cdr3_aa: CASSYQAGGVEQYF
cdr3_nt: TGTGCCAGCAGTTACCAGGCGGGGGGGGTCGAGCAGTACTTC

clone_size: many
v_call: TRBV30
j_call: TRBJ2-7
d_call: -
cdr3_aa: CAWIGDSYEQYF
cdr3_nt: TGTGCCTGGATTGGAGATTCCTACGAGCAGTACTTC

clone_size: many
v_call: TRBV2
j_call: TRBJ2-7
d_call: -
cdr3_aa: CASSEELSEQYF
cdr3_nt: TGTGCCAGCAGTGAAGAACTCTCCGAGCAGTACTTC

clone_size: many
v_call: TRBV29-1
j_call: TRBJ2-1
d_call: TRBD1
cdr3_aa: CSVPGQGLYNEQFF
cdr3_nt: TGCAGCGTACCGGGACAGGGACTCTACAATGAGCAGTTCTTC

clone_size: many
v_call: TRBV20-1
j_call: TRBJ1-5
d_call: -
cdr3_aa: CSARAGASGGYPQHF
cdr3_nt: TGCAGTGCTAGAGCCGGGGCCAGCGGCGGATATCCCCAGCATTTT

clone_size: many
v_call: TRBV5-1
j_call: TRBJ2-7
d_call: -
cdr3_aa: CASSLARASYEQYF
cdr3_nt: TGCGCCAGCAGCTTGGCCAGGGCCTCCTACGAGCAGTACTTC

clone_size: many
v_call: TRBV6-6
j_call: TRBJ1-1
d_call: -
cdr3_aa: CASSSRGDTEAFF
cdr3_nt: TGTGCCAGCAGTTCTCGCGGAGACACTGAAGCTTTCTTT

clone_size: few
v_call: TRBV6-1
j_call: TRBJ1-4
d_call: -
cdr3_aa: CASTEGGEKLFF
cdr3_nt: TGTGCCAGCACCGAAGGAGGGGAAAAACTGTTTTTT

clone_size: few
v_call: TRBV27
j_call: TRBJ2-2
d_call: TRBD1
cdr3_aa: CASSPDRGRGTGELFF
cdr3_nt: TGTGCCAGCAGTCCAGACAGGGGGCGCGGCACCGGGGAGCTGTTTTTT

clone_size: many
v_call: TRBV12-3/TRBV12-4
j_call: TRBJ2-3
d_call: TRBD2
cdr3_aa: CARNSSKGLAEESTDTQYF
cdr3_nt: TGTGCCAGGAACAGTTCTAAGGGACTAGCGGAGGAGAGCACAGATACGCAGTATTTT

clone_size: -
v_call: TRBV5-1
j_call: TRBJ2-2
d_call: TRBD2
cdr3_aa: CASSLRSGSSSGELFF
cdr3_nt: TGCGCCAGCAGCTTGAGGAGCGGGAGTTCCTCCGGGGAGCTGTTTTTT

clone_size: -
v_call: TRBV12-3/TRBV12-4
j_call: TRBJ2-4
d_call: -
cdr3_aa: CASSLDSQIQYF
cdr3_nt: TGTGCCAGCAGTTTAGATTCACAAATTCAGTACTTC

clone_size: many
v_call: TRBV3-1
j_call: TRBJ1-1
d_call: -
cdr3_aa: CASSQFGADTEAFF
cdr3_nt: TGTGCCAGCAGCCAATTCGGGGCCGACACTGAAGCTTTCTTT

clone_size: many
v_call: TRBV2
j_call: TRBJ2-7
d_call: TRBD1
cdr3_aa: CASSTIQGAREQYF
cdr3_nt: TGTGCCAGCTCTACCATACAGGGGGCAAGGGAGCAGTACTTC

clone_size: few
v_call: TRBV12-3/TRBV12-4
j_call: TRBJ1-4
d_call: -
cdr3_aa: CASSPASGSEKLFF
cdr3_nt: TGTGCCAGCAGTCCCGCCTCGGGGAGTGAAAAACTGTTTTTT

clone_size: -
v_call: TRBV9
j_call: TRBJ1-6
d_call: TRBD1
cdr3_aa: CASSGGQGITNNSPLHF
cdr3_nt: TGTGCCAGCAGCGGGGGACAGGGTATCACGAACAATTCACCCCTCCACTTT

clone_size: many
v_call: TRBV3-1
j_call: TRBJ1-2
d_call: TRBD1
cdr3_aa: CASSPLAPTGGSDYGYTF
cdr3_nt: TGTGCCAGCAGCCCATTGGCCCCGACAGGGGGCTCGGACTATGGCTACACCTTC

clone_size: many
v_call: TRBV11-2
j_call: TRBJ1-6
d_call: -
cdr3_aa: CASGPSYNSPLHF
cdr3_nt: TGTGCCAGCGGACCAAGCTATAATTCACCCCTCCACTTT

clone_size: -
v_call: TRBV6-5
j_call: TRBJ2-2
d_call: -
cdr3_aa: CASSFSPTGELFF
cdr3_nt: TGTGCCAGCAGTTTCAGTCCCACCGGGGAGCTGTTTTTT

clone_size: few
v_call: TRBV4-1
j_call: TRBJ1-5
d_call: -
cdr3_aa: CASSQFLNQPQHF
cdr3_nt: TGCGCCAGCAGCCAGTTCCTCAATCAGCCCCAGCATTTT

clone_size: few
v_call: TRBV11-3
j_call: TRBJ1-3
d_call: -
cdr3_aa: CASSIRDGGYSGNTIYF
cdr3_nt: TGTGCCAGCAGCATCCGCGATGGGGGCTACTCTGGAAACACCATATATTTT

clone_size: -
v_call: TRBV6-1
j_call: TRBJ2-6
d_call: -
cdr3_aa: CASTYLSGSSSGANVLTF
cdr3_nt: TGTGCCAGCACCTACTTAAGCGGATCGAGCTCTGGGGCCAACGTCCTGACTTTC

clone_size: many
v_call: TRBV19
j_call: TRBJ1-1
d_call: -
cdr3_aa: CASSNRMNTEAFF
cdr3_nt: TGTGCCAGTAGTAACCGCATGAACACTGAAGCTTTCTTT

clone_size: few
v_call: TRBV6-6
j_call: TRBJ2-3
d_call: -
cdr3_aa: CASSYTGGGDTQYF
cdr3_nt: TGTGCCAGCAGTTACACTGGCGGCGGGGATACGCAGTATTTT

clone_size: many
v_call: TRBV12-3/TRBV12-4
j_call: TRBJ1-1
d_call: -
cdr3_aa: CASRKRQNTEAFF
cdr3_nt: TGTGCCAGCAGGAAAAGGCAGAACACTGAAGCTTTCTTT

clone_size: many
v_call: TRBV28
j_call: TRBJ1-5
d_call: -
cdr3_aa: CASRILGGQPQHF
cdr3_nt: TGTGCCAGCAGGATTTTGGGGGGTCAGCCCCAGCATTTT

clone_size: many
v_call: TRBV12-3/TRBV12-4
j_call: TRBJ1-2
d_call: -
cdr3_aa: CASSSGGEVGYTF
cdr3_nt: TGTGCCAGCAGTTCGGGGGGGGAGGTTGGCTACACCTTC

clone_size: many
v_call: TRBV2
j_call: TRBJ2-3
d_call: TRBD2
cdr3_aa: CASSDGGAGTDTQYF
cdr3_nt: TGTGCCAGCAGTGACGGGGGGGCGGGCACAGATACGCAGTATTTT

clone_size: -
v_call: TRBV20-1
j_call: TRBJ2-7
d_call: -
cdr3_aa: CSARGVATYEQYF
cdr3_nt: TGCAGTGCTAGAGGCGTCGCCACCTACGAGCAGTACTTC

clone_size: many
v_call: TRBV7-8
j_call: TRBJ2-6
d_call: -
cdr3_aa: CASSLGHSGANVLTF
cdr3_nt: TGTGCCAGCAGCTTGGGGCACTCTGGGGCCAACGTCCTGACTTTC

clone_size: many
v_call: TRBV28
j_call: TRBJ1-5
d_call: -
cdr3_aa: CASTIGGHNQPQHF
cdr3_nt: TGTGCCAGCACCATAGGAGGGCACAATCAGCCCCAGCATTTT

clone_size: many
v_call: TRBV20-1
j_call: TRBJ1-5
d_call: -
cdr3_aa: CSARGARRYSNQPQHF
cdr3_nt: TGCAGTGCTAGAGGGGCCAGGAGATATAGCAATCAGCCCCAGCATTTT

clone_size: many
v_call: TRBV9
j_call: TRBJ1-2
d_call: TRBD1
cdr3_aa: CASSETPGQGFGYTF
cdr3_nt: TGTGCCAGCAGCGAGACCCCGGGACAGGGATTCGGCTACACCTTC

clone_size: many
v_call: TRBV2
j_call: TRBJ1-6
d_call: -
cdr3_aa: CASIVREDSPLHF
cdr3_nt: TGTGCCAGCATAGTCCGGGAGGATTCACCCCTCCACTTT

clone_size: many
v_call: TRBV12-3/TRBV12-4
j_call: TRBJ1-5
d_call: -
cdr3_aa: CASSGGIVSNQPQHF
cdr3_nt: TGTGCCAGCAGTGGCGGGATAGTGAGCAATCAGCCCCAGCATTTT

clone_size: many
v_call: TRBV12-3/TRBV12-4
j_call: TRBJ2-3
d_call: -
cdr3_aa: CASSLSSPLDTQYF
cdr3_nt: TGTGCCAGCAGTTTATCCTCACCTTTAGATACGCAGTATTTT

clone_size: -
v_call: TRBV28
j_call: TRBJ2-1
d_call: TRBD2
cdr3_aa: CASSLKRETINEQFF
cdr3_nt: TGTGCCAGCAGTTTAAAGCGGGAAACCATCAATGAGCAGTTCTTC

clone_size: many
v_call: TRBV7-9
j_call: TRBJ2-1
d_call: TRBD2
cdr3_aa: CASSLVGGPSYNEQFF
cdr3_nt: TGTGCCAGCAGCTTAGTGGGAGGGCCTTCCTACAATGAGCAGTTCTTC

clone_size: many
v_call: TRBV7-9
j_call: TRBJ2-1
d_call: -
cdr3_aa: CASSSGAGEQFF
cdr3_nt: TGTGCCAGCAGCTCGGGAGCTGGGGAGCAGTTCTTC